This record looks at one TCR beta chain sequence and its context. Its antigen is as yet unknown. The whole isolated RNA underwent reverse transcription, so sequencing captured expressed TCRB transcripts. Clones were read by immunoSEQ multiplex PCR, and TCRdb kept only the in-frame ones, dropping some. Of roughly 280,000 clones listed, roughly 24% are singletons. These data belong to a study of beta chain features in type 1 diabetes. General study findings and limits: Type 1 diabetes patients showed a moderate but significant shortening of TCRB CDR3s in all four CD4+ subsets.

Germline V gives CDR1 SQVTM, CDR2 ANQGSEA. The CDR3 length is 12 residues. V was cut by 4 bases and J by 5 bases, with 9 bases left in between. The chain combines TRBV29-1 with TRBJ1-5; no clear D gene. Material: naive CD4+ T cells from blood. The clonotype comes from a woman in her thirties with type 1 diabetes. CDR3 coding DNA: TGCAGCGTTGCGGGAGCAGATCAGCCCCAGCATTTT. Protein sequence: CSVAGADQPQHF.